These 8 T cell receptor beta chains share one sample of origin, sequenced in a study of OX40 agonist ivuxolimab in advanced cancers. Sequencing was performed with immunoSEQ multiplex PCR; in TCRdb, only in-frame clones are kept and a portion is missing. The sample lists around 69,000 clones; approximately 90% were seen once. The specimen comprised CD4+ or CD8+ T cells sorted from blood, sampled in a trial of the OX40 agonist ivuxolimab. The receptors stem from an adult with an advanced solid tumor such as melanoma, head and neck, liver or kidney cancer.

The chain employs TRBV9 and TRBJ2-7; 8 nucleotides agree with TRBD1. Germline V gene data show CDR1 as SGDLS and CDR2 as YYNGEE. The CDR3 contains 15 residues. The junction had 5 bases not matched to a gene; V was cut back by 3 bases and J by 0 bases. This CDR3 is CASSAGGGPSYEQYF. The CDR3 region has the DNA TGTGCCAGCAGCGCAGGGGGCGGGCCCTCCTACGAGCAGTACTTC.

This sequence joins TRBV29-1 and TRBJ2-3; TRBD2 aligns across 9 bases. With V trimmed by 1 base and J by 3 bases, 11 bases remained unmatched. Germline V gene lookup returns CDR1 SQVTM and CDR2 ANQGSEA. The CDR3 sequence is 17 residues long. Written as DNA, the CDR3 is TGCAGCGTTGAAGGGTCCGGGCGGGAGGGCAGGACAGATACGCAGTATTTT. It is translated as CSVEGSGREGRTDTQYF.

The chain links TRBV7-9 to TRBJ2-7, with TRBD2 matching over 11 bases. From germline, CDR1 is SEHNR and CDR2 FQNEAQ (reference sequence). The CDR3 loop spans 16 amino acids. Losses at the gene ends were 5 bases for V and 3 bases for J; bases not matched to a gene: 9. Here the CDR3 DNA reads TGTGCCAGCAGCACAGGGGCTAGCGGGGGGATCTACGAGCAGTACTTC. Translation gives CASSTGASGGIYEQYF.

This chain connects TRBV5-4 to TRBJ2-1; possibly TRBD1 or TRBD2 for D (5 bases each). From germline, CDR1 is SGHNT and CDR2 YYREEE (reference sequence). CDR3 size: 15 residues. Trimming cost V 0 bases and J 4 bases, with 11 bases left between them. CDR3 sequence: CASSLAGAEYNEQFF. The CDR3 DNA follows: TGTGCCAGCAGCTTGGCCGGGGCGGAATACAATGAGCAGTTCTTC.

The chain links TRBV7-8 to TRBJ1-1; D gene uncertain. The CDR3 has 13 residues. V was shortened by 3 bases and J by 1 base, with 6 bases between the two germline ends. The germline V gene encodes CDR1 SGHVS and CDR2 FQNEAQ. The CDR3 region has the DNA TGTGCCAGCAGCTTTACTTCGAACACTGAAGCTTTCTTT. Protein sequence: CASSFTSNTEAFF. The whole variable domain, filled in from reference TRBV7-8 and TRBJ1-1, reads GAGVSQSPRYKVAKRGQDVALRCDPISGHVSLFWYQQALGQGPEFLTYFQNEAQLDKSGLPSDRFFAERPEGSVSTLKIQRTQQEDSAVYLCASSFTSNTEAFFGQGTRLTVV.

The chain employs TRBV28 and TRBJ1-2; D gene ambiguous. Trimming pared 8 bases from V and 0 bases from J, leaving 10 bases between. The CDR3 consists of 13 residues. Germline CDR1 is MDHEN and CDR2 is SYDVKM. Here the CDR3 reads CASRSGANYGYTF. In nucleotides, the CDR3 is TGTGCCAGCCGTAGTGGGGCTAACTATGGCTACACCTTC.

V is TRBV11-2 and J is TRBJ2-6, with a weak D call TRBD1 (6 bases). The CDR3 has 13 residues. V dropped 11 bases and J dropped 7 bases, with 15 bases sitting between them. Germline lookup yields CDR1 SGHAT and CDR2 FQNNGV. The CDR3 protein is CASSQGLANVLTF. CDR3 bases: TGTGCCTCCTCCCAGGGGTTAGCCAACGTCCTGACTTTC. Based on the CDR3 plus reference TRBV11-2 and TRBJ2-6, the full variable domain is EAGVAQSPRYKIIEKRQSVAFWCNPISGHATLYWYQQILGQGPKLLIQFQNNGVVDDSQLPKDRFSAERLKGVDSTLKIQPAKLEDSAVYLCASSQGLANVLTFGAGSRLTVL.

The rearrangement joins TRBV11-3 to TRBJ2-2, with D perhaps matching TRBD2 (6 bases). V was pared by 5 bases and J by 2 bases, with 18 bases between. CDR1 is SGHNT and CDR2 is YENEEA in the germline V gene. This CDR3 has 17 amino acids. As DNA, the CDR3 is TGTGCCAGCAGCCCCAGCAGGGCCGGGAGTAACACCGGGGAGCTGTTTTTT. This gives the protein CASSPSRAGSNTGELFF. The full variable domain, rest sourced from reference TRBV11-3 and TRBJ2-2, is EAGVVQSPRYKIIEKKQPVAFWCNPISGHNTLYWYLQNLGQGPELLIRYENEEAVDDSQLPKDRFSAERLKGVDSTLKIQPAELGDSAVYLCASSPSRAGSNTGELFFGEGSRLTVL.